These 6 T cell receptor beta chains were all obtained from the same sample, sequenced in a study of T cell responses to AZD1222 COVID-19 vaccine. Assay: immunoSEQ multiplex PCR; the TCRdb copy retains only in-frame clones and omits some. The sample records about 110,000 clones, roughly 89% being singletons. Sample: peripheral blood, taken on day 0 of MenACWY control vaccination. The receptors stem from an adult in good health.

The chain carries TRBV5-1 and TRBJ1-3, with a possible D match to TRBD1 (5 bases). Trimming stripped 5 bases from V and 1 base from J, with 7 bases between. The CDR3 is 13 residues long. Germline V gives CDR1 SGHRS, CDR2 YFSETQ. The CDR3 sequence: CASSAGSGNTIYF. The CDR3 DNA reads as TGCGCCAGCAGTGCAGGGTCTGGAAACACCATATATTTT. Together with reference TRBV5-1 and TRBJ1-3, the CDR3 gives the full variable domain: KAGVTQTPRYLIKTRGQQVTLSCSPISGHRSVSWYQQTPGQGLQFLFEYFSETQRNKGNFPGRFSGRQFSNSRSEMNVSTLELGDSALYLCASSAGSGNTIYFGEGSWLTVV.

The chain carries TRBV12-3 or TRBV12-4 and TRBJ1-2; unclear D gene. The ends were cut back, 3 bases at V and 5 bases at J, with 7 bases in the middle. The CDR3 spans 12 residues. The CDR3: CASSFHVYGYTF. The CDR3 coding sequence is TGTGCCAGCAGTTTTCACGTTTATGGCTACACCTTC.

The chain joins TRBV2 to TRBJ2-7; the D is unclear. The V gene's germline CDR1 is SNHLY and CDR2 FYNNEI. Between the trimmed V and J ends, which lost 2 bases and 5 bases, there was a span of 4 bases. The CDR3 is 11 residues long. DNA of the CDR3: TGTGCCAGCAGTGAAAGGGACGAGCAGTACTTC. This sequence encodes CASSERDEQYF. Complete variable domain (other parts from reference TRBV2 and TRBJ2-7): EPEVTQTPSHQVTQMGQEVILRCVPISNHLYFYWYRQILGQKVEFLVSFYNNEISEKSEIFDDQFSVERPDGSNFTLKIRSTKLEDSAMYFCASSERDEQYFGPGTRLTVT.

The chain combines TRBV28 with TRBJ2-5; 10 nucleotides match TRBD1. The CDR3 totals 15 residues. J lost 2 bases, V lost 4 bases, and 4 bases had no gene match. Germline CDR1 reads MDHEN; CDR2 reads SYDVKM. CDR3 sequence: CASSSWTGGQETQYF. CDR3 in DNA: TGTGCCAGCAGTTCCTGGACAGGGGGTCAAGAGACCCAGTACTTC.

V usage is TRBV5-1 and J usage is TRBJ2-5; TRBD1 aligns across 8 bases. CDR3 size: 14 residues. J gave up 1 base and V 5 bases, and 4 bases lay outside the gene matches. Germline V gene data show CDR1 as SGHRS and CDR2 as YFSETQ. CDR3 sequence: CASRDDRGQETQYF. The CDR3 DNA follows: TGCGCCAGCAGGGATGACAGGGGCCAAGAGACCCAGTACTTC.

V usage is TRBV5-1 and J usage is TRBJ2-7, with no clear D. Germline V lookup: CDR1 SGHRS, CDR2 YFSETQ. This CDR3 is built from 15 residues. Trimming stripped 0 bases from V and 6 bases from J, with 16 bases between. CDR3 residues: CASSLVGSPSGEQYF. CDR3 coding DNA: TGCGCCAGCAGCTTGGTGGGCAGCCCGTCCGGCGAGCAGTACTTC.